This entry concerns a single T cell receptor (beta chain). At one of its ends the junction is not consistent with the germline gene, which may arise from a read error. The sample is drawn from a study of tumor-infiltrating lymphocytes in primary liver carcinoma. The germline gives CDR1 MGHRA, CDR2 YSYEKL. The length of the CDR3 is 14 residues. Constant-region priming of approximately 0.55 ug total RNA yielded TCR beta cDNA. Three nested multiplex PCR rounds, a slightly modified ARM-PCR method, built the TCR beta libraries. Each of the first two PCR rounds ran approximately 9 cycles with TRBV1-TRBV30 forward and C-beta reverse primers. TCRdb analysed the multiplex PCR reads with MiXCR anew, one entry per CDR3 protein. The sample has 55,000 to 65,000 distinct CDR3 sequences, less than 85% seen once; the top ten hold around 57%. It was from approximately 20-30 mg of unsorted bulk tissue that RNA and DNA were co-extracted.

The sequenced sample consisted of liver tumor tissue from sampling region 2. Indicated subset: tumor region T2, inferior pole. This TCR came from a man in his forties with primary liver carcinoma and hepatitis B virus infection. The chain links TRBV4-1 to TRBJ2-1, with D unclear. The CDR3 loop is CASSKGLAINDQFF. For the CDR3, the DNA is TGCGCCAGCAGCAAAGGGCTGGCCATTAATGATCAGTTCTTC.